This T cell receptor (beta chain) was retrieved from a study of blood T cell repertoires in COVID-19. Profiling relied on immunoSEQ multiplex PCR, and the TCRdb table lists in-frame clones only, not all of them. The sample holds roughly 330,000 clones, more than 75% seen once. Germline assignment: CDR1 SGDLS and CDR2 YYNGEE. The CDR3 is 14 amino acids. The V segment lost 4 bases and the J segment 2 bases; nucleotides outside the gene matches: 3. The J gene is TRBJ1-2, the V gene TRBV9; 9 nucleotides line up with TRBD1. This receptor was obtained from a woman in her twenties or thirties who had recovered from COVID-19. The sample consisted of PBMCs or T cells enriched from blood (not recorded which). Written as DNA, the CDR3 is TGTGCCAGCAGCCGCGGGACAGGGAACTATGGCTACACCTTC. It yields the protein CASSRGTGNYGYTF.